A single sample is the source of the 32 T cell receptor beta chains below, sequenced in a study of human T cells and chemical hapten exposure. Time point meaning: patch test 1, 2 weeks after DPC sensitization. Indicated treatment: therapeutic diphenylcyclopropenone sensitization with weekly scalp DPC. MiXCR, run by TCRdb on the RACE reads, gives a single entry per CDR3 protein. The data hold fewer than 150,000 distinct CDR3 sequences, with roughly an eighth observed a single time. The sample in question was whole blood, obtained in connection with sensitization to the hapten diphenylcyclopropenone (DPC). These receptors came from a man aged 18-30 years with alopecia areata. Some clones in this sample may be carry-over from other donors' samples.

This clonotype was detected a few times. The chain recombines TRBV11-3 with TRBJ2-1, with TRBD2 matching over 9 bases. The V segment lost 1 base and the J segment 9 bases; nucleotides outside the gene matches: 10. Germline assignment: CDR1 SGHNT and CDR2 YENEEA. The CDR3 is 16 amino acids. This CDR3 is CASSLVAGGGAVEQFF. CDR3 bases: TGTGCCAGCAGCTTAGTCGCTGGCGGGGGGGCTGTTGAGCAGTTCTTC. Based on the CDR3 plus reference TRBV11-3 and TRBJ2-1, the full variable domain is EAGVVQSPRYKIIEKKQPVAFWCNPISGHNTLYWYLQNLGQGPELLIRYENEEAVDDSQLPKDRFSAERLKGVDSTLKIQPAELGDSAVYLCASSLVAGGGAVEQFFGPGTRLTVL.

This clonotype turned up a few times. The chain joins TRBV2 to TRBJ1-1; unclear D gene. Germline V lookup: CDR1 SNHLY, CDR2 FYNNEI. This CDR3 spans 13 amino acids. V lost 7 bases and J 7 bases, leaving 16 bases between the germline ends. The CDR3 DNA reads as TGTGCCAGCACCTTTAGCGGCGGGCTTGAAGCTTTCTTT. The encoded protein is CASTFSGGLEAFF. Combining the CDR3 with reference TRBV2 and TRBJ1-1 gives the whole variable domain EPEVTQTPSHQVTQMGQEVILRCVPISNHLYFYWYRQILGQKVEFLVSFYNNEISEKSEIFDDQFSVERPDGSNFTLKIRSTKLEDSAMYFCASTFSGGLEAFFGQGTRLTVV.

This rearrangement joins TRBV5-1 to TRBJ1-5; D call uncertain. This CDR3 is built from 13 residues. Trimming took 1 base from V and 7 from J, leaving 9 bases between them. Germline assignment: CDR1 SGHRS and CDR2 YFSETQ. CDR3 sequence reads: CASSLNADQPQHF. The CDR3 DNA reads TGCGCCAGCAGCTTGAACGCTGACCAGCCCCAGCATTTT.

V usage is TRBV11-2 and J usage is TRBJ2-5; D might be TRBD1 (6 bases). CDR1 is SGHAT, CDR2 FQNNGV, per germline. V was pared by 0 bases and J by 3 bases, with 14 bases between. The CDR3 loop spans 16 amino acids. CDR3 residues: CASSLDNRAPKETQYF. As DNA, the CDR3 is TGTGCCAGCAGCTTAGACAACAGGGCCCCGAAAGAGACCCAGTACTTC.

On this clonotype: Possible read error: a much larger clone is one base away. The chain has TRBV6-2 or TRBV6-3 and TRBJ1-6, with 7 bases matching TRBD1. CDR1 is MNHEY, CDR2 SVGEGT, per germline. The V and J ends lost 7 bases and 7 bases, in that order; junction bases with no gene match: 19. The CDR3 is 18 residues long. The CDR3: CASTILKSPGQKNSPLHF. The CDR3 nucleotides are TGTGCCAGCACCATTCTGAAGAGTCCGGGACAGAAAAATTCACCCCTCCACTTT.

The chain combines TRBV29-1 with TRBJ2-7; no clear D. This CDR3 contains 13 residues. V was cut by 0 bases and J by 0 bases, with 6 bases left in between. Germline V lookup: CDR1 SQVTM, CDR2 ANQGSEA. The CDR3 DNA sequence: TGCAGCGTTGAAGACAGGCGCTCCTACGAGCAGTACTTC. This gives the protein CSVEDRRSYEQYF.

There are a few counts of this clonotype. This rearrangement joins TRBV6-2 or TRBV6-3 to TRBJ1-4; D uncertain. CDR1 is MNHEY, CDR2 SVGEGT, per germline. The CDR3 runs 14 residues. V was pared by 6 bases and J by 5 bases, with 13 bases between. CDR3 DNA sequence: TGTGCCAGCAGAGACGGAGGGAAGAATGAAAAACTGTTTTTT. This sequence encodes CASRDGGKNEKLFF.

There are a few counts of this clonotype. J is TRBJ1-1 and V is TRBV9; 9 bases agree with TRBD1. Germline CDR1 and CDR2: SGDLS and YYNGEE. There are 12 residues in the CDR3. Trimming took 4 bases from V and 6 from J; bases not matched to a gene: 1. The CDR3 region has the DNA TGTGCCAGCAGCCGGACAGGGGCTGAAGCTTTCTTT. Its translation is CASSRTGAEAFF.

This clonotype was recorded a few times. The chain joins TRBV21-1 to TRBJ1-5; the table calls TRBD1, which could not be checked here. TRBV21-1 is tagged as a pseudogene. The CDR3 runs to 17 residues. DNA for the CDR3: TGTGCCAGCAGCATTCTCTGGACAGGCCATAGCAATCAGCCCCAGCATTTT. This gives the protein CASSILWTGHSNQPQHF.

This chain links TRBV29-1 with TRBJ2-3, with D possibly being TRBD2 (6 bases). Trimming took 7 bases from V and 0 from J, leaving 14 bases between them. Germline assignment: CDR1 SQVTM and CDR2 ANQGSEA. The CDR3 sequence is 14 residues long. CDR3 loop: CSGSEGTSTDTQYF. In nucleotides, the CDR3 is TGCAGCGGGTCCGAGGGGACTAGCACAGATACGCAGTATTTT.

This clonotype has ten or more counts. This chain connects TRBV5-1 to TRBJ2-1; maybe TRBD2 (6 bases). V was trimmed by 4 bases and J by 5 bases, leaving 13 bases between them. Germline CDR1 SGHRS, CDR2 YFSETQ. The CDR3 consists of 14 residues. The CDR3 region has the DNA TGCGCCAGCAGCCCCCGGGACTCAAACAATGAGCAGTTCTTC. Protein product: CASSPRDSNNEQFF.

The chain links TRBV29-1 to TRBJ1-5; TRBD1 might be the D (6 bases). The CDR3 is made up of 13 amino acids. V was trimmed by 3 bases and J by 3 bases, leaving 9 bases between them. The germline CDR1 and CDR2 sequences are SQVTM and ANQGSEA. CDR3 in amino acids: CSVEGADNQPQHF. The CDR3 DNA reads TGCAGCGTTGAGGGGGCGGACAATCAGCCCCAGCATTTT.

The CDR3 sequence is CASSVSGRSRVHAEQFF. For the CDR3, the DNA is TGTGCCAGCAGCGTAAGCGGTCGATCGCGGGTACATGCTGAGCAGTTCTTC. This chain joins TRBV5-6 and TRBJ2-1; D possibly corresponds to TRBD2 (5 bases). This CDR3 spans 17 amino acids. CDR1 and CDR2 from the germline V gene are SGHDT and YYEEEE. V was trimmed by 4 bases and J by 9 bases, leaving 26 bases between them.

This chain uses TRBV20-1 with TRBJ2-5, with TRBD1 matching 10 bases. Germline V gene sequence: CDR1 DFQATT, CDR2 SNEGSKA (reference sequence). J gave up 4 bases and V 1 base, and 3 bases lay outside the gene matches. The CDR3 contains 14 residues. The CDR3 region is CSARATGGRETQYF. CDR3 sequence (DNA): TGCAGTGCTAGAGCGACAGGGGGCAGAGAGACCCAGTACTTC.

J is TRBJ2-3 and V is TRBV7-2; 9 bases fit TRBD1. Trimming at V came to 2 bases and at J to 6 bases, leaving 3 bases not matched to a gene. The V gene's germline CDR1 is SGHTA and CDR2 FQGNSA. This CDR3 comprises 14 residues. Written as DNA, the CDR3 is TGTGCCAGCAGCTTAACAGGGGGCTCGGATACGCAGTATTTT. Translating gives CASSLTGGSDTQYF.

The V and J genes are TRBV5-1 and TRBJ2-7, with 7 bases matching TRBD1. CDR3 length: 13 amino acids. Germline assignment: CDR1 SGHRS and CDR2 YFSETQ. V was pared by 3 bases and J by 5 bases, with 5 bases of the junction left unmatched. CDR3: CASSYGTADEQYF. The CDR3 bases are TGCGCCAGCAGCTACGGGACAGCCGACGAGCAGTACTTC. Combining the CDR3 with reference TRBV5-1 and TRBJ2-7 gives the whole variable domain KAGVTQTPRYLIKTRGQQVTLSCSPISGHRSVSWYQQTPGQGLQFLFEYFSETQRNKGNFPGRFSGRQFSNSRSEMNVSTLELGDSALYLCASSYGTADEQYFGPGTRLTVT.

V is TRBV9 and J is TRBJ2-2; 8 bases line up with TRBD1. The germline V gene encodes CDR1 SGDLS and CDR2 YYNGEE. V lost 4 bases and J lost 0; bases outside the gene matches: 5. The CDR3 runs 16 residues. CDR3 residues: CASSQRQGTNTGELFF. DNA for the CDR3: TGTGCCAGCAGCCAACGACAGGGGACGAACACCGGGGAGCTGTTTTTT.

The rearrangement uses TRBV11-2 and TRBJ2-5; no clear D gene. The CDR3 covers 14 residues. Germline loops: CDR1 SGHAT, CDR2 FQNNGV. The V end was cut by 0 bases, the J end by 0 bases, with 5 bases between. Written as DNA, the CDR3 is TGTGCCAGCAGCTTAGATACGAACCAAGAGACCCAGTACTTC. Amino acids: CASSLDTNQETQYF.

This clonotype occurred a few times. CDR3 in DNA: TGTGCCAGCAGCCAAGACACAGGGGGCCACGAGCAGTACTTC. This translates into CASSQDTGGHEQYF. The gene calls are TRBV3-1 and TRBJ2-7, with 9 bases matching TRBD1. V shed 0 bases and J 5 bases; nucleotides not matched to a gene: 2. CDR3 size: 14 residues. Germline lookup yields CDR1 LGHDT and CDR2 YNNKEL (reference sequence).

This clonotype was seen a few times. The V call is TRBV28, the J call TRBJ2-5; D is possibly TRBD2 (5 bases). CDR3 length equals 15 residues. Trimming shortened V by 2 bases and J by 1 base, and 11 bases separated the two germline ends. From germline, CDR1 is MDHEN and CDR2 SYDVKM. The CDR3 protein is CASSLRGATQETQYF. The DNA for the CDR3 is TGTGCCAGCAGTTTACGGGGAGCGACCCAAGAGACCCAGTACTTC.

The chain couples TRBV10-3 to TRBJ2-1; tentatively, D is TRBD2 (6 bases). The CDR3 sequence is 15 residues long. Per the germline V gene, CDR1 is ENHRY and CDR2 is SYGVKD. V was clipped by 0 bases and J by 9 bases, with 15 bases between them. The CDR3 DNA reads TGTGCCATCAGTGAGTCCCGGGACCTAGCGCGTGAGCAGTTCTTC. Translating it yields CAISESRDLAREQFF.

This clonotype was recorded many times. The rearrangement joins TRBV11-2 to TRBJ2-5; D ambiguous. V lost 1 base and J 5 bases, leaving 2 bases between the germline ends. The CDR3 has 11 residues. Germline loops: CDR1 SGHAT, CDR2 FQNNGV. The CDR3 region has the DNA TGTGCCAGCAGCTTAGTTGAGACCCAGTACTTC. It yields the protein CASSLVETQYF. Full variable domain (missing parts from reference TRBV11-2 and TRBJ2-5): EAGVAQSPRYKIIEKRQSVAFWCNPISGHATLYWYQQILGQGPKLLIQFQNNGVVDDSQLPKDRFSAERLKGVDSTLKIQPAKLEDSAVYLCASSLVETQYFGPGTRLLVL.

This clonotype was recorded a few times. CDR3 sequence reads: CASSPRTDGGIEAFF. The CDR3 bases are TGTGCCAGCAGCCCGAGGACAGACGGGGGAATTGAAGCTTTCTTT. The V gene is TRBV3-1, the J gene TRBJ1-1; tentative D call: TRBD1 (6 bases). CDR1 LGHDT and CDR2 YNNKEL come from the germline V gene (reference sequence). The CDR3 is 15 residues long. V lost 4 bases, J lost 7 bases, and 19 bases lay in between.

This clonotype was detected ten times or more. The chain combines TRBV29-1 with TRBJ2-1, with D tentatively TRBD2 (6 bases). This CDR3 comprises 14 residues. With 4 bases removed from V and 0 bases from J, the gap between germline ends came to 10 bases. Per the germline V gene, CDR1 is SQVTM and CDR2 is ANQGSEA. The CDR3 region is CSVGAGYSYNEQFF. The DNA of the CDR3 is TGCAGCGTTGGAGCGGGCTACTCCTACAATGAGCAGTTCTTC.

This clonotype has just a few counts. This chain uses TRBV4-1 with TRBJ2-3; 9 bases map to TRBD2. The CDR3 runs to 16 residues. Germline V CDR1 and CDR2: MGHRA, YSYEKL. The V gene end was trimmed by 3 bases and the J gene end by 6 bases; junction bases not matched to a gene: 10. The CDR3 nucleotides read TGCGCCAGCAGCCAGCCAGGGCGGGGGGGGGCGGATACGCAGTATTTT. Translating it yields CASSQPGRGGADTQYF.

The CDR3 bases are TGTGCCAGCAGCTTAGCTTTTGGATCCTACTATGGCTACACCTTC. The encoded protein is CASSLAFGSYYGYTF. This chain connects TRBV11-2 to TRBJ1-2; no reliable D call. The CDR3 spans 15 residues. V gave up 1 base and J gave up 3 bases, with 12 bases separating them. Germline CDR1 and CDR2: SGHAT and FQNNGV.

This clonotype has a count of ten or more. The V and J genes are TRBV7-3 and TRBJ2-3; D gene ambiguous. The CDR3 runs to 15 residues. V was clipped by 6 bases and J by 4 bases, with 17 bases between them. Germline lookup yields CDR1 SGHTA and CDR2 FQGTGA. CDR3 region: CASRRRAGLSDTQYF. The CDR3 coding sequence is TGTGCCAGCAGACGAAGGGCAGGTCTGTCAGATACGCAGTATTTT. Full variable domain (outside the CDR3, taken from reference TRBV7-3 and TRBJ2-3): GAGVSQTPSNKVTEKGKYVELRCDPISGHTALYWYRQSLGQGPEFLIYFQGTGAADDSGLPNDRFFAVRPEGSVSTLKIQRTERGDSAVYLCASRRRAGLSDTQYFGPGTRLTVL.

The J gene is TRBJ2-1, the V gene TRBV2; D unresolved. Germline V lookup: CDR1 SNHLY, CDR2 FYNNEI. V lost 7 bases and J lost 0, with 22 bases in between. This CDR3 is 18 amino acids long. This chain's CDR3 is CASKADSILHSSYNEQFF. The CDR3 DNA reads as TGTGCCAGCAAGGCTGACTCCATTTTACACAGCTCCTACAATGAGCAGTTCTTC.

This clonotype showed up just a few times. The CDR3 is CASSPQRGQETQYF. Here the CDR3 DNA reads TGCGCCAGCAGCCCTCAGCGGGGCCAAGAGACCCAGTACTTC. The J gene is TRBJ2-5, the V gene TRBV5-1; TRBD2 matches 7 bases. Germline values: CDR1 SGHRS, CDR2 YFSETQ. The CDR3 spans 14 residues. V trimming: 4 bases; J trimming: 1 base; junction bases outside the gene matches: 4.

CDR3 in amino acids: CAVQDPVTYEQYV. The CDR3 nucleotides read TGTGCCGTCCAGGACCCTGTTACCTACGAGCAGTACGTC. The chain joins TRBV10-3 to TRBJ2-7; no clear D gene. Germline values: CDR1 ENHRY, CDR2 SYGVKD. Trimming shortened V by 11 bases and J by 2 bases, and 16 bases separated the two germline ends. The CDR3 contains 13 residues.

This clonotype was seen more than once but under ten times. The CDR3 region is CASSLWQGRRPYEQYF. In DNA form, the CDR3 reads TGTGCCAGCAGCTTATGGCAGGGAAGGAGGCCCTACGAGCAGTACTTC. The J gene is TRBJ2-7, the V gene TRBV7-9; D is perhaps TRBD1 or TRBD2 (5 bases each). V lost 2 bases and J 2 bases, leaving 16 bases between the germline ends. Germline V gene lookup returns CDR1 SEHNR and CDR2 FQNEAQ (reference sequence). The CDR3 extends over 16 amino acids. The full variable domain, its missing parts supplied by reference TRBV7-9 and TRBJ2-7, is DTGVSQNPRHKITKRGQNVTFRCDPISEHNRLYWYRQTLGQGPEFLTYFQNEAQLEKSRLLSDRFSAERPKGSFSTLEIQRTEQGDSAMYLCASSLWQGRRPYEQYFGPGTRLTVT.

The V and J genes are TRBV11-2 and TRBJ2-5, with 8 bases aligning to TRBD2. The CDR3 spans 15 residues. Germline CDR1 is SGHAT and CDR2 is FQNNGV. J lost 4 bases, V lost 6 bases, and 10 bases had no gene match. CDR3 in DNA: TGTGCCAGCAGGACCGGACTAGCTAAAAGAGAGACCCAGTACTTC. Its protein product is CASRTGLAKRETQYF.